Each of the 15 T cell receptor beta chains below was sequenced from the same sample in a study of T-cell memory formation after mild COVID-19. One entry per CDR3 protein, called by TCRdb with MiXCR from the 5' RACE reads. The sample has a few hundred thousand distinct CDR3 sequences; around 21% are singletons. Sequencing was carried out using PBMCs or a T cell subset sorted from them (not recorded which). The receptor set was obtained from an adult woman who had mild COVID-19 (a few samples of this study predate the infection). Cell type and time point are not known.

The V call is TRBV20-1, the J call TRBJ1-4; unclear D gene. CDR1 and CDR2 (germline): DFQATT, SNEGSKA (reference sequence). The V end was cut by 0 bases, the J end by 4 bases, with 12 bases between. The CDR3 runs 15 residues. This CDR3 reads CSARDISGYNEKLFF. CDR3 DNA: TGCAGTGCTAGAGATATATCCGGTTATAATGAAAAACTGTTTTTT.

There are a few counts of this clonotype. This chain uses TRBV12-3 or TRBV12-4 with TRBJ1-2; 9 bases agree with TRBD1. This CDR3 comprises 15 residues. V dropped 5 bases and J dropped 2; count of bases not matched to a gene: 6. DNA of the CDR3: TGTGCCAGCAGTATCCCTGGACAGGGGAACTATGGCTACACCTTC. Translation: CASSIPGQGNYGYTF.

The V and J genes are TRBV27 and TRBJ2-3; TRBD2 agrees at 8 bases. The CDR3 covers 18 residues. After removal of 6 bases from V and 4 bases from J, the junction contained 18 bases not matched to a gene. From germline, CDR1 is MNHEY and CDR2 SMNVEV (reference sequence). CDR3 region: CASRRRGGGLVPADTQYF. In nucleotides, the CDR3 is TGTGCCAGCAGAAGGAGGGGGGGGGGACTAGTTCCCGCAGATACGCAGTATTTT.

This clonotype was seen ten or more times. This chain joins TRBV18 and TRBJ1-3; D not resolved. This CDR3 has 14 residues. CDR1 KGHSH and CDR2 LQKENI come from the germline V gene. Trimming stripped 1 base from V and 4 bases from J, with 8 bases between. Here the CDR3 reads CASSPRADGNTIYF. The CDR3 nucleotides read TGTGCCAGCTCACCACGGGCAGACGGAAACACCATATATTTT.

This clonotype has just a few counts. The V call is TRBV5-1, the J call TRBJ2-3; D is unclear. The CDR3 loop spans 14 amino acids. The V end was cut by 4 bases, the J end by 0 bases, with 9 bases between. Germline V gives CDR1 SGHRS, CDR2 YFSETQ. The CDR3 loop reads CASSPSPSTDTQYF. The CDR3 bases are TGCGCCAGCAGCCCGAGTCCTAGCACAGATACGCAGTATTTT.

The chain uses TRBV12-3 or TRBV12-4 and TRBJ1-2; D is possibly TRBD1 (5 bases). The ends were cut back, 5 bases at V and 0 bases at J, with 13 bases in the middle. This CDR3 is built from 15 residues. The chain's CDR3 is CASSPGGRANYGYTF. The DNA for the CDR3 is TGTGCCAGCAGTCCCGGGGGTCGCGCTAACTATGGCTACACCTTC.

The chain is built from TRBV24-1 and TRBJ2-1; 11 nucleotides align to TRBD2. This CDR3 comprises 16 residues. With V trimmed by 4 bases and J by 5 bases, 6 bases remained unmatched. CDR1 and CDR2 from the germline V gene are KGHDR and SFDVKD. The CDR3 loop is CATSELGLAENNEQFF. CDR3 nucleotide sequence: TGTGCCACCAGTGAACTGGGACTAGCGGAAAACAATGAGCAGTTCTTC.

This clonotype was detected only a few times. The rearrangement uses TRBV29-1 and TRBJ2-1, with D possibly TRBD2 on 6 matching bases. Germline-derived CDR1 and CDR2 are SQVTM and ANQGSEA. This CDR3 comprises 13 residues. Trimming took off 7 bases at V and 0 bases at J, with 10 bases between the two ends. The CDR3 region has the DNA TGCAGCGGATTGACTAGCTCCTACAATGAGCAGTTCTTC. Translated, it gives CSGLTSSYNEQFF.

This clonotype came up a few times. The V call is TRBV20-1, the J call TRBJ2-7, with D unclear. The V end lost 6 bases, the J end lost 0 bases, and 12 bases lay between the germline ends. The CDR3 is 13 residues long. Germline values: CDR1 DFQATT, CDR2 SNEGSKA (reference sequence). CDR3 residues: CSATRLDSYEQYF. For the CDR3, the DNA is TGCAGTGCCACCAGACTGGACTCCTACGAGCAGTACTTC.

This CDR3 reads CASSKTWGQETQYF. CDR3 sequence (DNA): TGTGCCAGCAGCAAAACCTGGGGGCAAGAGACCCAGTACTTC. The V call is TRBV7-9, the J call TRBJ2-5; either TRBD1 or TRBD2 may supply D (5 bases each). The germline V gene has CDR1 SEHNR and CDR2 FQNEAQ (reference sequence). This CDR3 contains 14 residues. With 5 bases removed from V and 2 bases from J, the gap between germline ends came to 12 bases.

This chain joins TRBV7-9 and TRBJ1-2; D uncertain. The CDR3 sequence is 11 residues long. The germline CDR1 and CDR2 sequences are SEHNR and FQNEAQ (reference sequence). The ends were cut back, 1 base at V and 10 bases at J, with 7 bases in the middle. Here the CDR3 DNA reads TGTGCCAGCAGCTTAGGCAGGTTCTACACCTTC. This translates into CASSLGRFYTF.

This clonotype was found a few times. CDR3 bases: TGTGCCAGCAGTCGGCAGGGTGGGAACTATGGCTACACCTTC. Translated: CASSRQGGNYGYTF. The chain has TRBV25-1 and TRBJ1-2; possible D gene TRBD1, 5 bases. CDR3 length: 14 amino acids. CDR1 and CDR2 from the germline V gene are MGHDK and SYGVNS. Trimming shortened V by 5 bases and J by 2 bases, and 12 bases separated the two germline ends.

As to this clonotype: This likely comes from a read error, as the CDR3 has no conserved phenylalanine or tryptophan at its end. The J gene is TRBJ1-2, the V gene TRBV3-1; D is ambiguous. Per germline, CDR1 LGHDT and CDR2 YNNKEL (reference sequence). This CDR3 has 13 amino acids. Trimming stripped 0 bases from V and 3 bases from J, with 5 bases between. The chain's CDR3 is CASSQELYYGYTL. The CDR3 DNA follows: TGTGCCAGCAGCCAAGAACTGTACTATGGCTACACCTTA.

This clonotype has just a few counts. The gene calls are TRBV30 and TRBJ2-7, with TRBD1 as a possible D gene (6 bases). Trimming removed 3 bases at V and 0 bases at J, with 12 bases between. This CDR3 has 14 residues. Germline V gives CDR1 GTSNPN, CDR2 SVGIG (reference sequence). The CDR3 is CAWRELQGSYEQYF. The CDR3, as DNA: TGTGCCTGGAGGGAATTACAGGGCTCCTACGAGCAGTACTTC. Supplemented by reference TRBV30 and TRBJ2-7, the full variable domain reads SQTIHQWPATLVQPVGSPLSLECTVEGTSNPNLYWYRQAAGRGLQLLFYSVGIGQISSEVPQNLSASRPQDRQFILSSKKLLLSDSGFYLCAWRELQGSYEQYFGPGTRLTVT.

V usage is TRBV6-6 and J usage is TRBJ2-7; D is unresolved. The CDR3 contains 12 residues. Trimming removed 0 bases from V and 6 bases from J, with 6 bases in between. CDR1 and CDR2 (germline): MNHNY, SVGAGI (reference sequence). The CDR3 DNA reads TGTGCCAGCAGTTACTCAACGGCCGAGCAGTACTTC. Its translation: CASSYSTAEQYF.